This is a list of T cell receptor beta chains from one sample in a study of shared clonotypes between healthy human individuals. The data were produced by immunoSEQ multiplex PCR, yet TCRdb's version contains in-frame clones alone and is incomplete. The data contain nearly 750,000 clones, about two thirds of them singletons. Source material: memory CD4+ T cells sorted from blood. These receptors were collected from a woman between 25 and 40 years old in good health. The CDR3 runs from the conserved cysteine through the conserved F or W. The D gene is left open where the match is weak. Clone size is shown for a subset of rows, as once, few, many or a class of expanded clone.

many	TRBV4-1	TRBD1	TRBJ2-7	CASSDPQVGDRTYEQYF	TGCGCCAGCAGCGACCCGCAAGTAGGGGACAGAACATACGAGCAGTACTTC
NA	TRBV30	NA	TRBJ2-7	CAWSRGSGLSYEQYF	TGTGCCTGGAGTCGGGGGAGCGGACTCTCCTACGAGCAGTACTTC
NA	TRBV27	NA	TRBJ2-2	CASSIKGGPGELFF	TGTGCCAGCAGTATCAAAGGAGGGCCCGGGGAGCTGTTTTTT
NA	TRBV28	NA	TRBJ2-7	CASSSRGSSYEQYF	TGTGCCAGCAGCTCTAGGGGCTCTTCCTACGAGCAGTACTTC
few	TRBV11-3	TRBD2	TRBJ2-1	CASSSGLAYNEQFF	TGTGCCAGCAGCTCCGGACTAGCCTACAATGAGCAGTTCTTC
once	TRBV10-3	TRBD1	TRBJ1-1	CAISKTGTGEDTEAFF	TGTGCCATCAGCAAGACCGGGACAGGGGAGGACACTGAAGCTTTCTTT
NA	TRBV27	NA	TRBJ1-1	CASSLSSGSHLNTEAFF	TGTGCCAGCAGTTTATCGTCAGGGTCTCATTTGAACACTGAAGCTTTCTTT
few	TRBV4-2	TRBD1	TRBJ2-3	CASSQERGLLTDTQYF	TGTGCCAGCAGCCAAGAGAGGGGGCTACTCACAGATACGCAGTATTTT
few	TRBV20-1	NA	TRBJ1-2	CSADIYYGYTF	TGCAGTGCTGACATCTACTATGGCTACACCTTC
NA	TRBV19	NA	TRBJ2-4	CASSGDRTLAKNIQYF	TGTGCCAGTAGTGGCGACAGGACCCTAGCCAAAAACATTCAGTACTTC
NA	TRBV5-1	NA	TRBJ2-7	CASSRGTIETYEQYF	TGCGCCAGCAGCAGGGGGACAATTGAAACCTACGAGCAGTACTTC
NA	TRBV5-5	NA	TRBJ2-5	CASSLGNTGETQYF	TGTGCCAGCAGTCTGGGAAACACAGGAGAGACCCAGTACTTC
NA	TRBV29-1	TRBD1	TRBJ2-7	CSVGGDRSGYEQYF	TGCAGCGTTGGTGGGGACAGGAGTGGTTACGAGCAGTACTTC
NA	TRBV25-1	NA	TRBJ1-5	CASSGAEGSNQPQHF	TGTGCCAGCTCAGGGGCGGAGGGGAGCAATCAGCCCCAGCATTTT
NA	TRBV4-1	TRBD2	TRBJ2-1	CASSRPGLAGNSYNEQFF	TGCGCCAGCAGCCGACCGGGACTAGCGGGAAACTCCTACAATGAGCAGTTCTTC
once	TRBV2	TRBD1	TRBJ1-5	CASSGTGGRDQPQHF	TGTGCCAGCAGTGGGACAGGGGGCCGAGATCAGCCCCAGCATTTT
NA	TRBV15	TRBD2	TRBJ2-3	CATSPGLAGDTQYF	TGTGCCACCAGCCCGGGACTAGCGGGTGATACGCAGTATTTT
NA	TRBV5-1	NA	TRBJ1-3	CASSYAQGNGNTIYF	TGCGCCAGCAGCTACGCACAGGGTAATGGAAACACCATATATTTT
NA	TRBV5-6	TRBD1	TRBJ2-3	CASSLGGQGRGDTQYF	TGTGCCAGCAGCCTGGGGGGACAGGGGAGGGGAGATACGCAGTATTTT
NA	TRBV19	NA	TRBJ2-3	CASKKGDRTDTQYF	TGTGCCAGTAAAAAGGGCGACCGCACAGATACGCAGTATTTT
NA	TRBV27	NA	TRBJ2-7	CASTLMWSGASYEQYF	TGTGCCAGCACCCTTATGTGGAGCGGAGCTAGCTACGAGCAGTACTTC
once	TRBV28	NA	TRBJ1-5	CASSLPLKDAQPQHF	TGTGCCAGCAGTTTGCCCCTTAAGGATGCTCAGCCCCAGCATTTT
NA	TRBV6-6	NA	TRBJ1-1	CASSYWVGTEAFF	TGTGCCAGCAGTTACTGGGTGGGCACTGAAGCTTTCTTT
NA	TRBV28	TRBD1	TRBJ2-1	CASRTPDRALNEQFF	TGTGCCAGCAGAACTCCGGACAGGGCCCTAAATGAGCAGTTCTTC
NA	TRBV27	TRBD2	TRBJ2-1	CASSFRDYKYNEQFF	TGTGCCAGCAGTTTTAGGGACTATAAATACAATGAGCAGTTCTTC
once	TRBV29-1	TRBD2	TRBJ2-7	CSVRFGGSSYEQYF	TGCAGCGTTCGCTTCGGCGGGAGTTCCTACGAGCAGTACTTC
NA	TRBV5-5	TRBD1	TRBJ2-7	CASSFTGAYEQYF	TGTGCCAGCAGTTTTACAGGGGCCTACGAGCAGTACTTC
NA	TRBV6-5	TRBD1	TRBJ2-5	CASSTGTGQETQYF	TGTGCCAGCAGTACCGGGACAGGGCAAGAGACCCAGTACTTC
few	TRBV13	NA	TRBJ2-5	CASSTGGGRRETQYF	TGTGCCAGCAGCACAGGAGGGGGGAGGAGGGAGACCCAGTACTTC
NA	TRBV30	NA	TRBJ2-1	CAWSVRPSGAEQFF	TGTGCCTGGAGCGTCCGCCCCTCGGGGGCTGAGCAGTTCTTC
NA	TRBV5-1	NA	TRBJ2-7	CASSRLPGPSIHEQYF	TGCGCCAGCAGCCGACTTCCGGGACCATCTATCCACGAGCAGTACTTC
NA	TRBV13	NA	TRBJ1-5	CASSLCPGTENQPQHF	TGTGCCAGCAGCTTATGCCCTGGGACGGAAAATCAGCCCCAGCATTTT
NA	TRBV18	NA	TRBJ1-5	CASSLRQAGLEPQHF	TGTGCCAGCTCACTCCGACAGGCGGGTTTGGAGCCCCAGCATTTT
few	TRBV5-4	NA	TRBJ1-2	CASSLQGLSLNGYTF	TGTGCCAGCAGCTTGCAGGGTCTGAGTCTAAATGGCTACACCTTC
NA	TRBV10-3	NA	TRBJ1-2	CAISGQGRDYGYTF	TGTGCCATCAGTGGCCAGGGAAGGGACTATGGCTACACCTTC
NA	TRBV18	NA	TRBJ1-1	CASSLGVGSNTEAFF	TGTGCCAGCTCGCTAGGGGTCGGATCGAACACTGAAGCTTTCTTT
NA	TRBV11-1	NA	TRBJ1-2	CASSLADRDSGYTF	TGTGCCAGCAGCTTAGCCGACCGGGACTCTGGCTACACCTTC
NA	TRBV25-1	TRBD2	TRBJ2-7	CASSGGTSGSYEQYF	TGTGCCAGCAGTGGTGGGACTAGCGGCTCCTACGAGCAGTACTTC
NA	TRBV4-1	TRBD2	TRBJ2-1	CASSQIWGTSGTTQFF	TGCGCCAGCAGCCAAATTTGGGGTACTAGCGGGACCACTCAGTTCTTC
NA	TRBV6-4	NA	TRBJ1-5	CASRPGDQPQHF	TGTGCCAGCAGGCCGGGGGATCAGCCCCAGCATTTT
NA	TRBV7-8	TRBD2	TRBJ2-5	CASAVRREIETQYF	TGTGCCAGCGCCGTCAGGCGGGAGATCGAGACCCAGTACTTC
NA	TRBV6-9	NA	TRBJ1-2	CASSSLYGYTF	TGTGCCAGCAGTTCCCTTTATGGCTACACCTTC
NA	TRBV5-1	NA	TRBJ2-7	CASSYLETGEQYF	TGCGCCAGCAGCTACCTTGAGACTGGCGAGCAGTACTTC
NA	TRBV28	TRBD2	TRBJ2-7	CASSLSTSGRSYEQYF	TGTGCCAGCAGTTTATCCACTAGCGGGAGGTCCTACGAGCAGTACTTC
NA	TRBV7-9	NA	TRBJ1-1	CASSFTGTAAEAFF	TGTGCCAGCAGCTTTACAGGGACGGCAGCTGAAGCTTTCTTT
NA	TRBV4-1	TRBD1	TRBJ1-4	CASSQVGTGDNEKLFF	TGCGCCAGCAGCCAAGTGGGGACAGGGGATAATGAAAAACTGTTTTTT
NA	TRBV18	NA	TRBJ2-5	CASSPMEGTETQYF	TGTGCCAGCTCACCAATGGAGGGGACAGAGACCCAGTACTTC
NA	TRBV13	NA	TRBJ2-7	CASSLKRFPSYEQYF	TGTGCCAGCAGCTTGAAGCGGTTCCCCTCCTACGAGCAGTACTTC
NA	TRBV29-1	TRBD1	TRBJ2-7	CSVGQGVGYEQYF	TGCAGCGTCGGACAGGGGGTTGGATACGAGCAGTACTTC